What follows describes a single TCR beta chain. Per germline, CDR1 KGHDR and CDR2 SFDVKD. There are 14 residues in the CDR3. V was clipped by 9 bases and J by 7 bases, with 17 bases between them. Here immunoSEQ multiplex PCR was the method, and the copy in TCRdb shows in-frame clones only, minus some. The sample records about 200,000 clones, about 88% being singletons. The data belong to a study of blood T cell repertoires in COVID-19. Study as a whole: Italy, Spain and the United States were the sources of the convalescent and acute COVID-19 samples. PBMCs, B-cell-depleted T cells, or T cells provided the cDNA or gDNA that made up the material.

This TCR was recovered from a man aged 45 to 65 with COVID-19, enrolled during active disease. This sequence joins TRBV24-1 and TRBJ2-2; TRBD2 is a possible D gene (6 bases). Input material: peripheral blood. The CDR3 region has the DNA TGTGCCACCGCGCTCGGGGGAGTGGGCGGGGAGCTGTTTTTT. This translates into CATALGGVGGELFF.